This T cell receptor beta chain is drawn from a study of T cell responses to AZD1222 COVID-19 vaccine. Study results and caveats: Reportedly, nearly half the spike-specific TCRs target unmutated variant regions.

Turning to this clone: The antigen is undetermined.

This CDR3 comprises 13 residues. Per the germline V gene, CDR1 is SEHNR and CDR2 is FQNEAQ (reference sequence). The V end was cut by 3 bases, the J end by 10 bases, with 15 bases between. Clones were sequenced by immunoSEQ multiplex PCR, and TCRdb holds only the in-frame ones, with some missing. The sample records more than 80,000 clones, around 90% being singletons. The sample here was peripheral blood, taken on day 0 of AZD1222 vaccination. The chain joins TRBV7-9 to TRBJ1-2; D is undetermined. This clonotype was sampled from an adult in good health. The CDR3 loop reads CASSLAGQDAYTF. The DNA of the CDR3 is TGTGCCAGCAGCTTGGCAGGTCAGGACGCCTACACCTTC.